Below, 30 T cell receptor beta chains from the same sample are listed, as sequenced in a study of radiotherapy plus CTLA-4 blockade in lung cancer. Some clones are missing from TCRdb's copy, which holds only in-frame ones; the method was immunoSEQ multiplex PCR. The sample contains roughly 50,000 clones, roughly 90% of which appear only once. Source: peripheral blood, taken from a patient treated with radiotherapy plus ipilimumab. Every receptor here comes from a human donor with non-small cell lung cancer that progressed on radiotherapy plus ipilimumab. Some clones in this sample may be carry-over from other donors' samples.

For the CDR3, the DNA is TGTGCCAGCAGTGAGTCGGCTAAACCGGAGTCGGGACTAGCGCACTACGAGCAGTACTTC. This sequence encodes CASSESAKPESGLAHYEQYF. This chain connects TRBV2 to TRBJ2-7; 10 bases are a match to TRBD2. Per the germline V gene, CDR1 is SNHLY and CDR2 is FYNNEI. The CDR3 contains 20 residues. After removal of 3 bases from V and 3 bases from J, the junction contained 20 bases not matched to a gene. Full variable domain (missing parts from reference TRBV2 and TRBJ2-7): EPEVTQTPSHQVTQMGQEVILRCVPISNHLYFYWYRQILGQKVEFLVSFYNNEISEKSEIFDDQFSVERPDGSNFTLKIRSTKLEDSAMYFCASSESAKPESGLAHYEQYFGPGTRLTVT.

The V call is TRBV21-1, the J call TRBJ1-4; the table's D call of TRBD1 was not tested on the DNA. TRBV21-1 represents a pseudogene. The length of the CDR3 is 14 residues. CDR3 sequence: CASSPDRGDEKLFF. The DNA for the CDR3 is TGTGCCAGCAGCCCGGACAGGGGGGACGAAAAACTGTTTTTT.

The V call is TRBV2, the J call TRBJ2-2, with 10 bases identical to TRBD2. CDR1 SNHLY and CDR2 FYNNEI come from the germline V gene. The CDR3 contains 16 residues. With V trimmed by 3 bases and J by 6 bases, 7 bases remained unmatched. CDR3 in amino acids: CASSDMLAGAAGELFF. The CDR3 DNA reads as TGTGCCAGCAGTGATATGCTAGCGGGAGCGGCCGGGGAGCTGTTTTTT.

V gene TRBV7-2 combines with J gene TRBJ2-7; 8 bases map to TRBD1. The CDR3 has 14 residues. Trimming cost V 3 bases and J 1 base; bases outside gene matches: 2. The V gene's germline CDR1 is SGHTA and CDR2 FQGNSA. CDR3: CASSFGTGSYEQYF. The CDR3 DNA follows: TGTGCCAGCAGCTTCGGGACAGGTTCCTACGAGCAGTACTTC.

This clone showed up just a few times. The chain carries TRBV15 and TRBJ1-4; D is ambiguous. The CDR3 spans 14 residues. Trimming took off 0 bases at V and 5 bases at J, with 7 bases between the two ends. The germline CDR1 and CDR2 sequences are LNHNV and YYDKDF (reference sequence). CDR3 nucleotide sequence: TGTGCCACCAGCAGAGACAGGAACAATGAAAAACTGTTTTTT. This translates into CATSRDRNNEKLFF.

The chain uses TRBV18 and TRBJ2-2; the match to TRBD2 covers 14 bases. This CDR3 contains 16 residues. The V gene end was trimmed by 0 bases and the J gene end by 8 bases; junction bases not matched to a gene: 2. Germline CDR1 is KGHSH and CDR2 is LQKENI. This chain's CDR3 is CASSPPGLAGAGELFF. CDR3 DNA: TGTGCCAGCTCACCACCGGGACTAGCGGGAGCTGGGGAGCTGTTTTTT. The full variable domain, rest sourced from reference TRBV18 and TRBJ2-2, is NAGVMQNPRHLVRRRGQEARLRCSPMKGHSHVYWYRQLPEEGLKFMVYLQKENIIDESGMPKERFSAEFPKEGPSILRIQQVVRGDSAAYFCASSPPGLAGAGELFFGEGSRLTVL.

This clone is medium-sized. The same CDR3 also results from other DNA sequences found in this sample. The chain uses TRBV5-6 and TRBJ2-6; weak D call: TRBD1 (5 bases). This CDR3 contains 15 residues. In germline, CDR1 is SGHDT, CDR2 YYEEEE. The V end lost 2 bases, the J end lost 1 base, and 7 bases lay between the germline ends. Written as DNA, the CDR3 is TGTGCCAGCAGCTTAGGGGTTTCTGGGGCCAACGTCCTGACTTTC. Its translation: CASSLGVSGANVLTF.

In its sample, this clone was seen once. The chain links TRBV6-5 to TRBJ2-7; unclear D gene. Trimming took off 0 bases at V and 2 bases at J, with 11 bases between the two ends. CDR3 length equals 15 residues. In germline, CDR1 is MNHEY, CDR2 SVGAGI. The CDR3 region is CASSYSITSPYEQYF. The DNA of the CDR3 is TGTGCCAGCAGTTACTCGATAACCAGTCCCTACGAGCAGTACTTC.

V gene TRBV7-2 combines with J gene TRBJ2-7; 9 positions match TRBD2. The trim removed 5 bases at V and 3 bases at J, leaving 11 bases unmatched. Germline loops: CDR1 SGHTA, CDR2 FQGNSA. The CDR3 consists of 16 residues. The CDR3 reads CASSPPGTSFLYEQYF. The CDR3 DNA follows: TGTGCCAGCAGCCCTCCCGGGACTAGCTTCCTCTACGAGCAGTACTTC.

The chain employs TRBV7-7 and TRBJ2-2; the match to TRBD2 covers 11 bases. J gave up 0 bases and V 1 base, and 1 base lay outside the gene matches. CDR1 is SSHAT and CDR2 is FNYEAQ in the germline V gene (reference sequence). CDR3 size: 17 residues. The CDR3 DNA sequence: TGTGCCAGCAGCTTAGTTAGCGGGAGGGCGAACACCGGGGAGCTGTTTTTT. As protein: CASSLVSGRANTGELFF.

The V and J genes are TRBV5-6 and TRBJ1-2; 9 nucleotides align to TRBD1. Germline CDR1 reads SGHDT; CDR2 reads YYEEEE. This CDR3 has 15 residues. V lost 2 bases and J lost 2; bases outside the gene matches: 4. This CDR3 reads CASSFRGTGNYGYTF. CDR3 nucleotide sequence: TGTGCCAGCAGCTTCCGTGGGACAGGGAACTATGGCTACACCTTC.

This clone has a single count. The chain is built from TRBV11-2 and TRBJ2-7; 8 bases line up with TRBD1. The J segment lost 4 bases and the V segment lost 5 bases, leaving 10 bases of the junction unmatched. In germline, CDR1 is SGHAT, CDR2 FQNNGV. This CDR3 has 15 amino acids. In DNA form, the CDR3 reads TGTGCCAGCAGCACGTGGACAGGGACCCCATACGAGCAGTACTTC. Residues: CASSTWTGTPYEQYF.

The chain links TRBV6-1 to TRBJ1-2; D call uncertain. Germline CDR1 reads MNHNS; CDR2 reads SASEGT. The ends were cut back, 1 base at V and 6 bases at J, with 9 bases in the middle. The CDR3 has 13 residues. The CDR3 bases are TGTGCCAGCAGTGAAGGGCAATTCCATGGCTACACCTTC. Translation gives CASSEGQFHGYTF.

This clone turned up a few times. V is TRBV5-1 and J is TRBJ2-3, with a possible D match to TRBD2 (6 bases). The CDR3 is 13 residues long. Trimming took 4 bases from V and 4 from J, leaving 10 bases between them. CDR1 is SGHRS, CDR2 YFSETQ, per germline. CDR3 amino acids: CASSAGLSDTQYF. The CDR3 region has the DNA TGCGCCAGCAGCGCGGGACTTTCAGATACGCAGTATTTT. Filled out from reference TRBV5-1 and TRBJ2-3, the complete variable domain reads KAGVTQTPRYLIKTRGQQVTLSCSPISGHRSVSWYQQTPGQGLQFLFEYFSETQRNKGNFPGRFSGRQFSNSRSEMNVSTLELGDSALYLCASSAGLSDTQYFGPGTRLTVL.

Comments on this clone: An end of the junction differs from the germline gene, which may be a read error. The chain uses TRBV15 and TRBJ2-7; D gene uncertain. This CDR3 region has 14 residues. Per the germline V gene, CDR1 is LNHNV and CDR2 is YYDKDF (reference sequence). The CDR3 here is CATRRDRSSYEQYF. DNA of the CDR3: TGTGCCACCAGGAGAGACCGGAGCTCCTACGAGCAGTACTTC.

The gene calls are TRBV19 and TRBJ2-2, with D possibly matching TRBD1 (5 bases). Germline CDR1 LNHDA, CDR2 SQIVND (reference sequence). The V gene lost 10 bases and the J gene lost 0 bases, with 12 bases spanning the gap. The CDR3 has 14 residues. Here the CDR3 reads CATSNRSNTGELFF. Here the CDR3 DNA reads TGTGCCACCTCGAACAGGTCGAACACCGGGGAGCTGTTTTTT. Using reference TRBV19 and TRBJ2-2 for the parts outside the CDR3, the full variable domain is DGGITQSPKYLFRKEGQNVTLSCEQNLNHDAMYWYRQDPGQGLRLIYYSQIVNDFQKGDIAEGYSVSREKKESFPLTVTSAQKNPTAFYLCATSNRSNTGELFFGEGSRLTVL.

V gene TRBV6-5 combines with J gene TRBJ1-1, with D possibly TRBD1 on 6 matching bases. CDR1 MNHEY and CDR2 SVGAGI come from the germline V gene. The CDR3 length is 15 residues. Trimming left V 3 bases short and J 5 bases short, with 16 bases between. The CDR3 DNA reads TGTGCCAGCAGTTATTCCAGGATGGGGGCTACTGAAGCTTTCTTT. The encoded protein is CASSYSRMGATEAFF.

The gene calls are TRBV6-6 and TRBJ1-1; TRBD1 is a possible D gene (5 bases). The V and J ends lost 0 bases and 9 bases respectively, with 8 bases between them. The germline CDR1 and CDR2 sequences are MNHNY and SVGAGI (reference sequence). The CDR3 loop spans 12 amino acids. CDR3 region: CASSYSTEKAFF. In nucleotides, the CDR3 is TGTGCCAGCAGTTACTCGACAGAGAAAGCTTTCTTT.

Here the CDR3 reads CASSLGDNSYEQYF. The CDR3, as DNA: TGTGCCAGCAGCTTAGGGGACAACTCCTACGAGCAGTACTTC. The V gene is TRBV13, the J gene TRBJ2-7, with TRBD1 as a possible D gene (5 bases). The germline CDR1 and CDR2 sequences are PRHDT and FYEKMQ (reference sequence). The CDR3 consists of 14 residues. V was trimmed by 0 bases and J by 0 bases, leaving 6 bases between them.

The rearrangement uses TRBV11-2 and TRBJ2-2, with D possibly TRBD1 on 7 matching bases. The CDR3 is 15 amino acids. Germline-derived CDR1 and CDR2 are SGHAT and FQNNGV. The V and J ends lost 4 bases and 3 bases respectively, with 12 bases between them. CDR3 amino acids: CASSSQGGHTGELFF. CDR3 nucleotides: TGTGCCAGCAGCTCTCAGGGGGGCCACACCGGGGAGCTGTTTTTT. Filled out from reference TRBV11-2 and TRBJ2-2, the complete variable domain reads EAGVAQSPRYKIIEKRQSVAFWCNPISGHATLYWYQQILGQGPKLLIQFQNNGVVDDSQLPKDRFSAERLKGVDSTLKIQPAKLEDSAVYLCASSSQGGHTGELFFGEGSRLTVL.

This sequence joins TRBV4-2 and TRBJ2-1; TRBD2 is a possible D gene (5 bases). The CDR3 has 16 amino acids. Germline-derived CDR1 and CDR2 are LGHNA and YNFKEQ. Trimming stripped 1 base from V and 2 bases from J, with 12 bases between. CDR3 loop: CASSQVLLEAYNEQFF. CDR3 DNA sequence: TGTGCCAGCAGCCAAGTTTTACTAGAGGCCTACAATGAGCAGTTCTTC.

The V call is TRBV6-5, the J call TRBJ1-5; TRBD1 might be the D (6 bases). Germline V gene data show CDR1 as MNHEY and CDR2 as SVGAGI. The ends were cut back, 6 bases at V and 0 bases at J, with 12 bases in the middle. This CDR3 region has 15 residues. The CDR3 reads CASRARGSSNQPQHF. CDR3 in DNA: TGTGCCAGCAGAGCCAGGGGTTCTAGCAATCAGCCCCAGCATTTT.

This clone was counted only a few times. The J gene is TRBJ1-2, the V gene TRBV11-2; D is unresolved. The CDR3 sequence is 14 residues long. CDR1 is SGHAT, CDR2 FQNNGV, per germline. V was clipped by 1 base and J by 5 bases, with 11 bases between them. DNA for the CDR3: TGTGCCAGCAGCTTAGGATTGGAGCGTTATGGCTACACCTTC. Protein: CASSLGLERYGYTF.

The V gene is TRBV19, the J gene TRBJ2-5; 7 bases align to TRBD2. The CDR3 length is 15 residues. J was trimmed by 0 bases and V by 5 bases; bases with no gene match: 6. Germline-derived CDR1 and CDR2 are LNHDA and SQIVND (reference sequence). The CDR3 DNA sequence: TGTGCCAGTAGTGCCCCTAGCGGAAACCAAGAGACCCAGTACTTC. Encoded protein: CASSAPSGNQETQYF. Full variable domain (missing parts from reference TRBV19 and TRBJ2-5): DGGITQSPKYLFRKEGQNVTLSCEQNLNHDAMYWYRQDPGQGLRLIYYSQIVNDFQKGDIAEGYSVSREKKESFPLTVTSAQKNPTAFYLCASSAPSGNQETQYFGPGTRLLVL.

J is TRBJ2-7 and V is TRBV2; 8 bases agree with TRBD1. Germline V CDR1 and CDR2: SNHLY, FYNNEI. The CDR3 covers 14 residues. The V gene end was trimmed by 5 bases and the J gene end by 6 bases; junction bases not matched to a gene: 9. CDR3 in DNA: TGTGCCAGCAGTCAAACAGGGGGTGGAGTCGAGCAGTACTTC. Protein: CASSQTGGGVEQYF.

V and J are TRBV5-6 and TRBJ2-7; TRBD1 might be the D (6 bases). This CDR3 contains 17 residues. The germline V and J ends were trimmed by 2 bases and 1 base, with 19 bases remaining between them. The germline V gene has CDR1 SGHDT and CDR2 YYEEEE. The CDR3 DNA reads TGTGCCAGCAGCTTCTATCGTCTGCAGGGGCGATCCTACGAGCAGTACTTC. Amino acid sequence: CASSFYRLQGRSYEQYF.

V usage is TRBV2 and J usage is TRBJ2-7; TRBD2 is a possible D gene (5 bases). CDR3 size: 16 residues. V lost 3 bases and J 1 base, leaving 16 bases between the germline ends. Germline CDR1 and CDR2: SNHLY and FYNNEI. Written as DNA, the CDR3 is TGTGCCAGCAGTGATCCCCGGGAAAAAGGGTCCTACGAGCAGTACTTC. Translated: CASSDPREKGSYEQYF.

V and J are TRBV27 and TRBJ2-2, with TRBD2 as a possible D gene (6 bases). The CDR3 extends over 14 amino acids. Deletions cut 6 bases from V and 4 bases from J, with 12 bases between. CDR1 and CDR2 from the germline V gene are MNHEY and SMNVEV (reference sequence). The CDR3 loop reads CASRLGGSTGELFF. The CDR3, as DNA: TGTGCCAGCAGGCTTGGGGGGAGCACCGGGGAGCTGTTTTTT.

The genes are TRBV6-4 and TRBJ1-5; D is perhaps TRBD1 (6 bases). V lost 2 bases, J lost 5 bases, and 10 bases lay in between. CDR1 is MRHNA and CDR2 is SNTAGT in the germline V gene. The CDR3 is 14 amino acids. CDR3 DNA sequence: TGTGCCAGCAGTGACAGGGGGTGTTATCAGCCCCAGCATTTT. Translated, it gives CASSDRGCYQPQHF.

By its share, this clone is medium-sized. The DNA of the CDR3 is TGTGCCAGCAGTTTAGGAGCGGGTGGTGGAGATACGCAGTATTTT. It is translated as CASSLGAGGGDTQYF. The V and J genes are TRBV28 and TRBJ2-3; D is possibly TRBD2 (6 bases). Trimming took 2 bases from V and 5 from J, leaving 14 bases between them. The germline V gene has CDR1 MDHEN and CDR2 SYDVKM. The CDR3 runs 15 residues.